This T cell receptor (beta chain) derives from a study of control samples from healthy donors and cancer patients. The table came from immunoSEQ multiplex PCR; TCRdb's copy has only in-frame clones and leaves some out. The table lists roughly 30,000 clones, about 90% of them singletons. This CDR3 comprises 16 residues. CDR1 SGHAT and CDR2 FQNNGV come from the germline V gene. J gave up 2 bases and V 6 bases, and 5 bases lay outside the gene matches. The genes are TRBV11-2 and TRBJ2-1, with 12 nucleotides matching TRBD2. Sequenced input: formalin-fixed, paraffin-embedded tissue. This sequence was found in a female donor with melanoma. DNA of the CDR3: TGTGCCAGCAGTTTACTAGCGGGAGGAGCCTACAATGAGCAGTTCTTC. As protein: CASSLLAGGAYNEQFF.